This section outlines one T cell receptor beta chain sequence together with its context. The authors' processing: It was from reference gene primer amplification that nucleated cell counts were estimated. Some clones are missing from TCRdb's copy, which holds only in-frame ones; the method was immunoSEQ multiplex PCR. Clone size and V and J calls were adopted from that table, with D and trimming inferred from the DNA. The table lists a few hundred thousand clones, around 87% of them singletons. This CDR3 contains 13 residues. The ends were cut back, 5 bases at V and 4 bases at J, with 9 bases in the middle. The data originate from a study of blood T cell repertoires in COVID-19. At the level of the study: Acute and convalescent COVID-19 specimens originated in the United States, Italy and Spain. T cells, B-cell-depleted T cells, or PBMCs supplied cDNA or gDNA.

Seattle participants joined during active infection and were tracked over time. The sample taken for sequencing was peripheral blood. This sequence originates from a woman in her sixties or seventies with COVID-19, enrolled during active disease. The chain employs TRBV12-3 or TRBV12-4 and TRBJ2-1, with D hard to call. This CDR3 reads CASSPPGYNEQFF. For the CDR3, the DNA is TGTGCCAGCAGTCCCCCAGGTTACAATGAGCAGTTCTTC.